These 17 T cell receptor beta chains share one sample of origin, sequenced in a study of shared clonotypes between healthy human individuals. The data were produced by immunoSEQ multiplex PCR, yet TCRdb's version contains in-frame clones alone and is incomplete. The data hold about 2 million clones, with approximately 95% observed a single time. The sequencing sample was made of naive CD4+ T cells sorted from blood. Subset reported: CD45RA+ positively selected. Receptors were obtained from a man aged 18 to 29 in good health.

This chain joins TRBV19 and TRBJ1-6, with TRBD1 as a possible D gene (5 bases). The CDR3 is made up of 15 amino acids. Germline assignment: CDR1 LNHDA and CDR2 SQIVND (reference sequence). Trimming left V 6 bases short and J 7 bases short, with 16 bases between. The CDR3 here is CASRTQGTGNSPLHF. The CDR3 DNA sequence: TGTGCCAGTAGGACCCAAGGGACGGGGAATTCACCCCTCCACTTT.

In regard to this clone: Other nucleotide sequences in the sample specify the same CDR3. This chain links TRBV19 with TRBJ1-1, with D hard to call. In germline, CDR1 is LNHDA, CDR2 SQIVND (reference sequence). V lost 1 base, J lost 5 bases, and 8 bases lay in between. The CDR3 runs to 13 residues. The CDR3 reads CASSIGRGTEAFF. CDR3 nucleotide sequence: TGTGCCAGTAGTATAGGGCGGGGAACTGAAGCTTTCTTT.

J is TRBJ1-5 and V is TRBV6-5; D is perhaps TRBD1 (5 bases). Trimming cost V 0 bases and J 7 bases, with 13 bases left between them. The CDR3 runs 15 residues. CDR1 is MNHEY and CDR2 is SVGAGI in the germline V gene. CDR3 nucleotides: TGTGCCAGCAGTTACTCCGAGGGGCCCGGGCAGCCCCAGCATTTT. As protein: CASSYSEGPGQPQHF.

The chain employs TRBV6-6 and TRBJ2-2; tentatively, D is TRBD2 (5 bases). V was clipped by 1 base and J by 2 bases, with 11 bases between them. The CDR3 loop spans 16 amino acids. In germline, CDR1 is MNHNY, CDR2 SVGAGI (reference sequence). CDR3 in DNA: TGTGCCAGCAGTTACTTTCGAGCGGAAAACACCGGGGAGCTGTTTTTT. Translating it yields CASSYFRAENTGELFF.

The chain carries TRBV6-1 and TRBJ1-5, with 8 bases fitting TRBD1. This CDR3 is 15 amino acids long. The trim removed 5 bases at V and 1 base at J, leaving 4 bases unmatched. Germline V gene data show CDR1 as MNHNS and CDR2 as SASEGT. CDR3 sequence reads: CASSRQGTSNQPQHF. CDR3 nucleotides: TGTGCCAGCAGTCGACAGGGGACAAGCAATCAGCCCCAGCATTTT.

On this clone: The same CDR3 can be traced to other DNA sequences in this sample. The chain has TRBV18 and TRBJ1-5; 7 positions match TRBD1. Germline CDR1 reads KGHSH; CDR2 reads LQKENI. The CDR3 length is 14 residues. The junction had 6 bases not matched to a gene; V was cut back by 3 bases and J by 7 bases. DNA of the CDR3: TGTGCCAGCTCACCCGACAGGGTGGGACAGCCCCAGCATTTT. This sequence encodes CASSPDRVGQPQHF.

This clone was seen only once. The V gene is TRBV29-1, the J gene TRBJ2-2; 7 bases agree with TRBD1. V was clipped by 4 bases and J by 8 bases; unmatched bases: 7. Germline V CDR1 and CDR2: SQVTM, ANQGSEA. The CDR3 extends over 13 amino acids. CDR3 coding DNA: TGCAGCGTTGGACAGGGTACTGGAGGGGAGCTGTTTTTT. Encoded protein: CSVGQGTGGELFF.

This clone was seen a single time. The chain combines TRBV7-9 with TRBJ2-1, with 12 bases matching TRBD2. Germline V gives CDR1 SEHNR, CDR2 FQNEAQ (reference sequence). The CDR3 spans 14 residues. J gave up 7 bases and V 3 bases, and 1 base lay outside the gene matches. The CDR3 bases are TGTGCCAGCAGCTTCGGGACTAGCGGGAATGAGCAGTTCTTC. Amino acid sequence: CASSFGTSGNEQFF.

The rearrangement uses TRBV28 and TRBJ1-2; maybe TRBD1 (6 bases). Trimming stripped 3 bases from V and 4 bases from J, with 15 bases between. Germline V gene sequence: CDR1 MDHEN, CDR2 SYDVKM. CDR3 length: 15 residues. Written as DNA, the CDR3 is TGTGCCAGCAGTTTCAACAGGGAGTTAAGCTATGGCTACACCTTC. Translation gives CASSFNRELSYGYTF.

CDR3 amino acids: CASSTDLAGAGYEQYF. CDR3 nucleotides: TGTGCCAGTAGTACGGACCTAGCGGGAGCTGGTTACGAGCAGTACTTC. This chain links TRBV19 with TRBJ2-7; 10 bases are shared with TRBD2. The CDR3 runs 16 residues. Trimming removed 4 bases from V and 4 bases from J; junction bases left unmatched: 10. Per the germline V gene, CDR1 is LNHDA and CDR2 is SQIVND (reference sequence). Full variable domain (remainder filled in from reference TRBV19 and TRBJ2-7): DGGITQSPKYLFRKEGQNVTLSCEQNLNHDAMYWYRQDPGQGLRLIYYSQIVNDFQKGDIAEGYSVSREKKESFPLTVTSAQKNPTAFYLCASSTDLAGAGYEQYFGPGTRLTVT.

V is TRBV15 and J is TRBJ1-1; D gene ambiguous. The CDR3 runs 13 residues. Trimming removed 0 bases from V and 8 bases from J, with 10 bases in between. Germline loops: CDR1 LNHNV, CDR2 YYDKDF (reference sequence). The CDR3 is CATSRDLGGEAFF. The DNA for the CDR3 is TGTGCCACCAGCAGAGATCTGGGCGGGGAAGCTTTCTTT.

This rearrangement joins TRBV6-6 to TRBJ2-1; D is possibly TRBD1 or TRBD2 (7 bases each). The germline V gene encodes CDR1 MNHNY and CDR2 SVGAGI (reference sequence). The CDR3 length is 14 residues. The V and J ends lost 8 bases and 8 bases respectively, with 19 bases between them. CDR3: CASLSQGGRDEQFF. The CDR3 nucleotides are TGTGCCAGCCTATCCCAGGGGGGGCGCGATGAGCAGTTCTTC.

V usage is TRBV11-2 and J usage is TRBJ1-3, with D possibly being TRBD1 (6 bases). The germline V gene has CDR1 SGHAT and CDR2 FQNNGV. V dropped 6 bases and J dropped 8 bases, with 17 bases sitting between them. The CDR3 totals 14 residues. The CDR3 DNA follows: TGTGCCAGCAGTTTGGGGGGCATAAAAGACACCATATATTTT. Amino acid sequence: CASSLGGIKDTIYF.

CDR3 residues: CASSLAGGPDNEQFF. The CDR3 DNA reads as TGTGCCAGCAGCTTGGCGGGAGGTCCGGACAATGAGCAGTTCTTC. The chain joins TRBV5-6 to TRBJ2-1; 7 nucleotides align to TRBD2. The germline CDR1 and CDR2 sequences are SGHDT and YYEEEE. Losses at the gene ends were 0 bases for V and 5 bases for J; bases not matched to a gene: 5. This CDR3 is 15 amino acids long.

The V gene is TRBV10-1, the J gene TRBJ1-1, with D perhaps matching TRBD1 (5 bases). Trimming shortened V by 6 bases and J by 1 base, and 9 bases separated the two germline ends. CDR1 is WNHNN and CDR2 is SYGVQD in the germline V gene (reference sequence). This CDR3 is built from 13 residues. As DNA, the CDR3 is TGCGCCAGCAGAGAGGGGTGGAACACTGAAGCTTTCTTT. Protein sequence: CASREGWNTEAFF.

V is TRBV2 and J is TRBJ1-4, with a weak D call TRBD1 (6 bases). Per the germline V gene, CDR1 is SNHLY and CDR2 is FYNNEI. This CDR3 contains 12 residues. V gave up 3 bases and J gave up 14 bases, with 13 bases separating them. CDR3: CASSDGGHFLFF. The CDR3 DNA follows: TGTGCCAGCAGTGACGGGGGACATTTCCTGTTTTTT. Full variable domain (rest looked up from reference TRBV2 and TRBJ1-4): EPEVTQTPSHQVTQMGQEVILRCVPISNHLYFYWYRQILGQKVEFLVSFYNNEISEKSEIFDDQFSVERPDGSNFTLKIRSTKLEDSAMYFCASSDGGHFLFFGSGTQLSVL.

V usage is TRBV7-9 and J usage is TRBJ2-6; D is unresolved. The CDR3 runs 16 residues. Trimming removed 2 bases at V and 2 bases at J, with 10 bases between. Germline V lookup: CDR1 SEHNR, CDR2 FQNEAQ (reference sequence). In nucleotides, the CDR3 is TGTGCCAGCAGCTTATTGGCCCCCACTGGGGCCAACGTCCTGACTTTC. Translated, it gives CASSLLAPTGANVLTF.